This T cell receptor beta chain was identified in a study of monozygotic twins with inflammatory bowel disease. TCRdb processed the 5' RACE reads again and assigns one entry to each CDR3 protein, with no DNA. Its table lists about 380,000 distinct CDR3 sequences. There are 16 residues in the CDR3. Germline V gene data show CDR1 as SGDLS and CDR2 as YYNGEE. A word on this clonotype: The antigen remains unidentified.

Study observations and caveats: The authors found no support for a single strong IBD-associated signal or clonotype.

The chain combines TRBV9 with TRBJ2-1. The sample was blood. This TCR came from a human donor with ulcerative colitis or Crohn's disease, or a healthy co-twin of an affected twin (not recorded which). The CDR3 loop is CASSVDGGGSYNEQFF.